This TCR beta chain originates from a study of blood T cell repertoires in COVID-19. Study-wide context: Both acute and convalescent COVID-19 samples were obtained from the United States, Italy and Spain. PBMCs, B-cell-depleted T cells, or T cells provided the cDNA or gDNA that made up the material.

In the authors' methods: Amplification of reference gene primers provided the estimated nucleated cell counts. The assay was immunoSEQ multiplex PCR, and TCRdb's table has in-frame clones only and misses some. For V, J and clone size, that table is used; D and trimming come from the DNA. The sample lists 200,000 to 250,000 clones, around 80% occurring once. Symptom resolution, clearance, or two negative PCRs marked the recovered donors of Cohort 3. Looked up from germline, CDR1 is SGHTA and CDR2 is FQGNSA. The trim removed 5 bases at V and 1 base at J, leaving 6 bases unmatched. The CDR3 is 15 amino acids.

This TCR derives from a man aged 40-49 years who had recovered from COVID-19. Input material: PBMCs or T cells enriched from blood (not recorded which). The rearrangement links TRBV7-2 to TRBJ1-1; 8 bases fit TRBD1. As DNA, the CDR3 is TGTGCCAGCAGCCCAGACAGGGGCGAGAACACTGAAGCTTTCTTT. Translated, it gives CASSPDRGENTEAFF.